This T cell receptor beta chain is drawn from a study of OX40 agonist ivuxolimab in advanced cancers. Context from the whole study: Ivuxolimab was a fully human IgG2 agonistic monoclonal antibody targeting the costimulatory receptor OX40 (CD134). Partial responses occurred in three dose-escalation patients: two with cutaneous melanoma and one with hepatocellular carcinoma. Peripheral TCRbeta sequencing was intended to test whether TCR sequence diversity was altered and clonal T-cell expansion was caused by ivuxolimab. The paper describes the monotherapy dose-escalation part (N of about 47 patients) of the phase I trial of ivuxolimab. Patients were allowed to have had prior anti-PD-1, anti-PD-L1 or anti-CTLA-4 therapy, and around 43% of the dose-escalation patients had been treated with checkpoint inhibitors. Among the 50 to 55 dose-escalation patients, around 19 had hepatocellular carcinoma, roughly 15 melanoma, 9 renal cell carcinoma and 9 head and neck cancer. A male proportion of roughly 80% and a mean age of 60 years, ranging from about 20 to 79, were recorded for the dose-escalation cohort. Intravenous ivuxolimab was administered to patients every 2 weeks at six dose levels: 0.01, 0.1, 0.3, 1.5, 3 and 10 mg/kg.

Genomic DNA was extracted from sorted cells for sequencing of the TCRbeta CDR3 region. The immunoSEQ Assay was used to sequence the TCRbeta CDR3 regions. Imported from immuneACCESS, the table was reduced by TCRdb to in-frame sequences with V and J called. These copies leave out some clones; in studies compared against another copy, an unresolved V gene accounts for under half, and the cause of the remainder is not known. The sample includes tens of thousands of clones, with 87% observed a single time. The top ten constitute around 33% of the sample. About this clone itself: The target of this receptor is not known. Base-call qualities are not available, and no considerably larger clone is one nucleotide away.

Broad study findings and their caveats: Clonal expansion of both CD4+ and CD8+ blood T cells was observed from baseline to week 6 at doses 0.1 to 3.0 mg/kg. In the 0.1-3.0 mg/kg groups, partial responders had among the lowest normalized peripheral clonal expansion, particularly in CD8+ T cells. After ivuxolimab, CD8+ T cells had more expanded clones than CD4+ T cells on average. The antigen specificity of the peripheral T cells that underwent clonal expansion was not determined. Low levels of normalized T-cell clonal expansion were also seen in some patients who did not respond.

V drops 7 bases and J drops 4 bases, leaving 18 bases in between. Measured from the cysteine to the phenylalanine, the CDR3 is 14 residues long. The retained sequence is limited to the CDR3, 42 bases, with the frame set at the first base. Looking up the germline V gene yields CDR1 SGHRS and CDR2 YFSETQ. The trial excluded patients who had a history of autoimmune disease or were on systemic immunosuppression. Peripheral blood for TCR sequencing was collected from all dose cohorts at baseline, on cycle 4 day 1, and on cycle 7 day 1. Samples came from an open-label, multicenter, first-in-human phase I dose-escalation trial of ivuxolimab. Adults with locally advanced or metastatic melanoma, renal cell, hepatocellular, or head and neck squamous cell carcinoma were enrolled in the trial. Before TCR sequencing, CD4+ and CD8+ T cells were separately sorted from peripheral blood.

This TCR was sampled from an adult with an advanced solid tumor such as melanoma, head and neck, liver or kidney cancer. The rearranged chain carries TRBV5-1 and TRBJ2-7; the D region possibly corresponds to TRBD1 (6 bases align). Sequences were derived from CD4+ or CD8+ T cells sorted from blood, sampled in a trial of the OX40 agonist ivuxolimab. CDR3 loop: CASSPTLGAYEQYF. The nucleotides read TGCGCCAGCTCCCCTACCTTGGGGGCGTACGAGCAGTACTTC.